The entry below gives a single T cell receptor (beta chain) sequence along with its context. This sample is drawn from a study of blood T cell repertoires in COVID-19. Using immunoSEQ multiplex PCR, the repertoire was profiled, and TCRdb retains in-frame clones only, with some absent. The sample records 50,000 to 65,000 clones, approximately 80% being singletons. The sequenced material came from peripheral blood. The origin of this receptor is a woman aged 55-70 years with acute or convalescent COVID-19.

The CDR3 DNA follows: TGTGCCTGGAGTTCCGGACAGCCTTATGGCTACACCTTC. Residues: CAWSSGQPYGYTF. The V call is TRBV30, the J call TRBJ1-2; D possibly corresponds to TRBD1 (6 bases). Germline assignment: CDR1 GTSNPN and CDR2 SVGIG (reference sequence). The length of the CDR3 is 13 residues. The ends were cut back, 2 bases at V and 5 bases at J, with 12 bases in the middle.